This entry describes one T cell receptor (beta chain). Its specificity is unknown. This sample was taken from a study of shared clonotypes between healthy human individuals. For the study at large: Those who served as donors were a couple of women and a few men between the ages of 18 and 49. Study outcomes and limitations: Around 5% was the fraction of naive CD4 clonotypes found shared across a handful of donors.

CD8 cells classed as naive were CD45RO-negative and positively selected for CCR7, excluding terminally differentiated effector memory CD45RA+ cells. Execution of the assay was at deep level. Every subset had its genomic DNA shared out evenly among several immunoSEQ plates. Profiled with immunoSEQ multiplex PCR; TCRdb holds only in-frame clones, not every one. The sample has 1.5 million to 2.5 million clones; approximately 94% are singletons. Trimming took off 4 bases at V and 4 bases at J, with 10 bases between the two ends. The germline V gene has CDR1 SGHVS and CDR2 FQNEAQ. The CDR3 length is 14 residues.

Input material: naive CD8+ T cells sorted from blood. The gene calls are TRBV7-8 and TRBJ2-2; perhaps D is TRBD1 or TRBD2 (5 bases each). The source of this sequence is a young man in good health. The DNA for the CDR3 is TGTGCCAGCAGCTGGTCCGGGGCCACCGGGGAGCTGTTTTTT. Translating gives CASSWSGATGELFF. The variable domain in full, with the rest retrieved from reference TRBV7-8 and TRBJ2-2, is GAGVSQSPRYKVAKRGQDVALRCDPISGHVSLFWYQQALGQGPEFLTYFQNEAQLDKSGLPSDRFFAERPEGSVSTLKIQRTQQEDSAVYLCASSWSGATGELFFGEGSRLTVL.